A single sample is the source of the 14 T cell receptor beta chains below, sequenced in a study of human T cells and chemical hapten exposure. TCRdb reprocessed the 5' RACE reads via MiXCR and lists one record per CDR3 protein. The sample carries approximately 110,000 distinct CDR3 sequences, roughly 19% recorded once. Unseparated into fractions, whole blood served as the source from which total RNA was extracted. The receptors were sampled from a human donor in good health.

The chain joins TRBV7-9 to TRBJ2-7; D gene uncertain. V gave up 7 bases and J gave up 2 bases, with 15 bases separating them. This CDR3 contains 14 residues. The germline V gene encodes CDR1 SEHNR and CDR2 FQNEAQ (reference sequence). The CDR3 bases are TGTGCCAGCACCCCCACCCGGGTGACCTACGAGCAGTACTTC. Protein: CASTPTRVTYEQYF.

The genes are TRBV3-1 and TRBJ2-3; TRBD2 aligns across 9 bases. This CDR3 has 15 residues. The J segment lost 6 bases and the V segment lost 2 bases, leaving 6 bases of the junction unmatched. The V gene's germline CDR1 is LGHDT and CDR2 YNNKEL (reference sequence). This CDR3 reads CASSQLAGRADTQYF. Written as DNA, the CDR3 is TGTGCCAGCAGCCAACTAGCGGGACGGGCGGATACGCAGTATTTT.

The chain links TRBV2 to TRBJ2-1; either TRBD1 or TRBD2 may fit D (5 bases each). CDR1 and CDR2 (germline): SNHLY, FYNNEI. Trimming took 6 bases from V and 10 from J, leaving 16 bases between them. This CDR3 comprises 13 residues. CDR3 in DNA: TGTGCCAGCAGGGGGGAAGCCCTACAAGAGCAGTTCTTC. Translating it yields CASRGEALQEQFF. The whole variable domain, remainder taken from reference TRBV2 and TRBJ2-1, is EPEVTQTPSHQVTQMGQEVILRCVPISNHLYFYWYRQILGQKVEFLVSFYNNEISEKSEIFDDQFSVERPDGSNFTLKIRSTKLEDSAMYFCASRGEALQEQFFGPGTRLTVL.

This clonotype was detected only a few times. The V gene is TRBV27, the J gene TRBJ2-1; 8 bases match TRBD2. V shed 2 bases and J 0 bases; nucleotides not matched to a gene: 6. The CDR3 covers 17 residues. Germline CDR1 is MNHEY and CDR2 is SMNVEV (reference sequence). The DNA of the CDR3 is TGTGCCAGCAGTTTACTAGCGGGTACCCCCTCCTACAATGAGCAGTTCTTC. Its protein product is CASSLLAGTPSYNEQFF.

This sequence joins TRBV10-3 and TRBJ2-7; TRBD2 agrees at 7 bases. V was pared by 6 bases and J by 3 bases, with 2 bases of the junction left unmatched. Per germline, CDR1 ENHRY and CDR2 SYGVKD. The CDR3 totals 12 residues. In DNA, the CDR3 is TGTGCCATCAGCGGGGAGGGCTACGAGCAGTACTTC. As protein: CAISGEGYEQYF.

A few counts support this clonotype. The chain has TRBV20-1 and TRBJ2-5, with a weak D call TRBD2 (6 bases). Germline V gene lookup returns CDR1 DFQATT and CDR2 SNEGSKA (reference sequence). The CDR3 runs 13 residues. Deletions cut 6 bases from V and 1 base from J, with 12 bases between. CDR3 nucleotide sequence: TGCAGTGCCACCCGGGACTTCCAAGAGACCCAGTACTTC. Amino acid sequence: CSATRDFQETQYF.

This clonotype was counted between two and nine times. This chain uses TRBV6-5 with TRBJ2-1; possibly TRBD2 for D (5 bases). V lost 6 bases and J lost 0, with 15 bases in between. CDR3 length equals 16 residues. From germline, CDR1 is MNHEY and CDR2 SVGAGI. CDR3 sequence reads: CASSPFGGLSYNEQFF. The CDR3 nucleotides are TGTGCCAGCAGCCCCTTTGGAGGCCTCTCCTACAATGAGCAGTTCTTC.

V gene TRBV25-1 combines with J gene TRBJ2-2; TRBD1 matches at 8 bases. This CDR3 has 15 amino acids. The junction had 7 bases not matched to a gene; V was cut back by 5 bases and J by 5 bases. Germline loops: CDR1 MGHDK, CDR2 SYGVNS. DNA of the CDR3: TGTGCCAGCAGTCTCCAGGGGGCGCGTACCGGGGAGCTGTTTTTT. Its translation: CASSLQGARTGELFF.

The rearrangement links TRBV20-1 to TRBJ2-1, with D possibly matching TRBD2 (6 bases). The CDR3 has 12 amino acids. CDR1 is DFQATT, CDR2 SNEGSKA, per germline (reference sequence). V was cut by 5 bases and J by 5 bases, with 10 bases left in between. The CDR3 sequence is CSAGGLHNEQFF. The CDR3 nucleotides are TGCAGTGCTGGGGGACTGCACAATGAGCAGTTCTTC.

Only a few counts were recorded for this clonotype. The chain uses TRBV11-2 and TRBJ1-5; D gene ambiguous. This CDR3 has 13 amino acids. With 5 bases removed from V and 5 bases from J, the gap between germline ends came to 10 bases. Germline-derived CDR1 and CDR2 are SGHAT and FQNNGV. CDR3 nucleotide sequence: TGTGCCAGCAGCAACTTTTTAGATCAGCCCCAGCATTTT. Its translation: CASSNFLDQPQHF.

The genes are TRBV5-4 and TRBJ1-1; D is undetermined. Germline V gene sequence: CDR1 SGHNT, CDR2 YYREEE (reference sequence). There are 14 residues in the CDR3. V was cut by 4 bases and J by 0 bases, with 10 bases left in between. CDR3 residues: CASSTAPMNTEAFF. The CDR3 coding sequence is TGTGCCAGCAGCACGGCGCCAATGAACACTGAAGCTTTCTTT.

The chain uses TRBV9 and TRBJ1-5, with unresolved D. V was clipped by 1 base and J by 0 bases, with 5 bases between them. CDR1 and CDR2 from the germline V gene are SGDLS and YYNGEE. CDR3 length: 14 residues. This CDR3 is CASSVSDSNQPQHF. CDR3 DNA sequence: TGTGCCAGCAGCGTAAGTGATAGCAATCAGCCCCAGCATTTT.

The table lists this clonotype with a few counts. The rearrangement joins TRBV5-1 to TRBJ2-1; 12 bases agree with TRBD2. V lost 0 bases to trimming and J lost 4 bases; unmatched junction nucleotides: 2. The germline gives CDR1 SGHRS, CDR2 YFSETQ. This CDR3 has 16 residues. The chain's CDR3 is CASSLEGLAGYNEQFF. CDR3 nucleotide sequence: TGCGCCAGCAGCTTGGAGGGACTAGCGGGTTACAATGAGCAGTTCTTC.

V gene TRBV28 combines with J gene TRBJ2-4, with D possibly called TRBD1 or TRBD2 (5 bases each). V lost 6 bases, J lost 0 bases, and 15 bases lay in between. This CDR3 comprises 16 residues. Germline V lookup: CDR1 MDHEN, CDR2 SYDVKM. CDR3 DNA sequence: TGTGCCAGCAGCGGGGCTGGTGTGCTAGCCAAAAACATTCAGTACTTC. Protein product: CASSGAGVLAKNIQYF.